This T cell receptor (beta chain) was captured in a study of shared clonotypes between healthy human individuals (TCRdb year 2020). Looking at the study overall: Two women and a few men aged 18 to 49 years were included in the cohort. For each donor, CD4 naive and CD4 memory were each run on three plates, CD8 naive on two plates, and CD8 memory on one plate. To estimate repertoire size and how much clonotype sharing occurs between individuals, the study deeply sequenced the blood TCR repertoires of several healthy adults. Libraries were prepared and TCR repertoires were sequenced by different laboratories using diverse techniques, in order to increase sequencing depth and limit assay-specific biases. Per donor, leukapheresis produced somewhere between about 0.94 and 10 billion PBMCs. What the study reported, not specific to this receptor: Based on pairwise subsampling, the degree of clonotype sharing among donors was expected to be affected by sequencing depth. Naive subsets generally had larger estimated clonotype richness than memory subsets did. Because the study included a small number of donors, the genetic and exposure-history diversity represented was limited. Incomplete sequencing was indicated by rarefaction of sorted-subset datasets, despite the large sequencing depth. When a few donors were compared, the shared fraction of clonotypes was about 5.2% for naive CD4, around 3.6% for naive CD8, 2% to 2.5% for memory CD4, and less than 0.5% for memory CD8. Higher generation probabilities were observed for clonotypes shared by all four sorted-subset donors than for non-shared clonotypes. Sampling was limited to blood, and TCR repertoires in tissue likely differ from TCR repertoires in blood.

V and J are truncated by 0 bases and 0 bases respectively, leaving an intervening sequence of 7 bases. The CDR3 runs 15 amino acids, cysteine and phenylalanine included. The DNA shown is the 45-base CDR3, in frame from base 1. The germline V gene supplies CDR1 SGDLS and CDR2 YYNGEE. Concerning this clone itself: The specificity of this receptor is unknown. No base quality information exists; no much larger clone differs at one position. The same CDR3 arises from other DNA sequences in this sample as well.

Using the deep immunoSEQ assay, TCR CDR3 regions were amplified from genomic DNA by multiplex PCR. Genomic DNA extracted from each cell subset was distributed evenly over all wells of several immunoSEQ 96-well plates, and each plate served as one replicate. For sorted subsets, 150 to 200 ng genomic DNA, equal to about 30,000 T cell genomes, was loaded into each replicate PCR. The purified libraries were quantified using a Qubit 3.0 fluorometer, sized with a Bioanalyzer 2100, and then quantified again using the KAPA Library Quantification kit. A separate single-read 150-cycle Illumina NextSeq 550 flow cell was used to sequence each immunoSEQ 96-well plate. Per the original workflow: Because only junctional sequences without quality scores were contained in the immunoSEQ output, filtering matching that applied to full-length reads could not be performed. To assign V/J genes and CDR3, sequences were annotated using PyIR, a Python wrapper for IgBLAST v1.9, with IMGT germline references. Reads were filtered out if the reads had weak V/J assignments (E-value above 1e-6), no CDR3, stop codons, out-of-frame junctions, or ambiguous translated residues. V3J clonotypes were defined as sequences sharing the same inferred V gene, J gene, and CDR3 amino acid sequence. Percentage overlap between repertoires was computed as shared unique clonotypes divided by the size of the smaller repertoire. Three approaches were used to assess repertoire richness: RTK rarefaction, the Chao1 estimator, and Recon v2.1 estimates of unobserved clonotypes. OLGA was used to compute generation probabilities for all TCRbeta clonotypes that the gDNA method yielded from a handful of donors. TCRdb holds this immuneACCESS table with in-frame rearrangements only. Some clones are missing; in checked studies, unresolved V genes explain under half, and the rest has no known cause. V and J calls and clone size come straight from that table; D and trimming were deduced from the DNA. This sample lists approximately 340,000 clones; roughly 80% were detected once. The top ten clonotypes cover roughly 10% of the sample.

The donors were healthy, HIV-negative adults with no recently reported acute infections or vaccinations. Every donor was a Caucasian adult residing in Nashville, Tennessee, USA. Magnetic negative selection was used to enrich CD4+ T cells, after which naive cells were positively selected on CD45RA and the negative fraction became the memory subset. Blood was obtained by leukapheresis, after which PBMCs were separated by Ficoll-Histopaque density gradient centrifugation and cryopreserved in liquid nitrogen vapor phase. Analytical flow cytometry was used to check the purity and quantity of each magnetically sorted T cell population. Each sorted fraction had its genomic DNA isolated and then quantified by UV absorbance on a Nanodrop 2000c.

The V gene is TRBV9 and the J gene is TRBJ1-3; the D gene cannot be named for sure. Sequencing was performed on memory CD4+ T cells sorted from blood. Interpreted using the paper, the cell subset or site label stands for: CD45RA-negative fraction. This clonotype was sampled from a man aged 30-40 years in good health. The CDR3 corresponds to CASSVVGSSGNTIYF. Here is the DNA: TGTGCCAGCAGCGTAGTTGGGAGCTCTGGAAACACCATATATTTT.